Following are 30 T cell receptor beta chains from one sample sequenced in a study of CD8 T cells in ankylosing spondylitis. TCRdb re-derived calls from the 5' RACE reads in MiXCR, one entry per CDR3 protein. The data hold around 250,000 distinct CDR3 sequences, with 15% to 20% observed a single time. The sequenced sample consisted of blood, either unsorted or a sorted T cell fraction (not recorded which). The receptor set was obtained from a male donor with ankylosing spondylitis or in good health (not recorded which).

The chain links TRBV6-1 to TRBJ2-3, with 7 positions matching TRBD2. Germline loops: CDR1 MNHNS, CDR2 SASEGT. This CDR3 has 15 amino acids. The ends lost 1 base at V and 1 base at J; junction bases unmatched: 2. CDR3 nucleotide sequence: TGTGCCAGCAGTGAAGATGCGGGAGGCACAGATACGCAGTATTTT. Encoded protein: CASSEDAGGTDTQYF.

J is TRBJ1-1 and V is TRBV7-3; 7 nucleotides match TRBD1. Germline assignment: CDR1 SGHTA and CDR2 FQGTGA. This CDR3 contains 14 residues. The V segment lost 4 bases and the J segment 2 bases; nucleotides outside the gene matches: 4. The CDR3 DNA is TGTGCCAGCAGCTCTGACAGGGAAAACACTGAAGCTTTCTTT. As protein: CASSSDRENTEAFF.

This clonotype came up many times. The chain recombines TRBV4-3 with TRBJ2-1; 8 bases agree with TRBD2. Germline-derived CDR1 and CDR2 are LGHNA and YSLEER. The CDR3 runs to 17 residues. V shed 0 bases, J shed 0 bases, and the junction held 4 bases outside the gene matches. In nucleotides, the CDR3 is TGCGCCAGCAGCCAAGATGGTCTAGCGGGCTCCTACAATGAGCAGTTCTTC. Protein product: CASSQDGLAGSYNEQFF.

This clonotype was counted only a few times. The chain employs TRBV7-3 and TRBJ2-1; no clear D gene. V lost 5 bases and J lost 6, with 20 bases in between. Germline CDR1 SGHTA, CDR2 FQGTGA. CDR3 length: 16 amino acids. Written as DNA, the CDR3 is TGTGCCAGCAGCCTTAACGCGCACACCTCCGCCAATGAGCAGTTCTTC. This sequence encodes CASSLNAHTSANEQFF.

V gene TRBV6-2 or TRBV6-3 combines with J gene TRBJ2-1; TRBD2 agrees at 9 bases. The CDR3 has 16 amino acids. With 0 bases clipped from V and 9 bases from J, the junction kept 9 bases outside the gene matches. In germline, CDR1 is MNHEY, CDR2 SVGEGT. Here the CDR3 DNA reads TGTGCCAGCAGTTACTCGACTTGGACTAGCGAGGTTGAGCAGTTCTTC. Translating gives CASSYSTWTSEVEQFF.

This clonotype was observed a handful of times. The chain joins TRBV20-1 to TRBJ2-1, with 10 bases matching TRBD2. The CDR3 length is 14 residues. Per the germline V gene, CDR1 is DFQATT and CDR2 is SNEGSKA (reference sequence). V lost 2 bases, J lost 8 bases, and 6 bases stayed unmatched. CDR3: CSARSTSGYDEQFF. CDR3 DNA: TGCAGTGCTAGATCGACTAGCGGGTATGATGAGCAGTTCTTC.

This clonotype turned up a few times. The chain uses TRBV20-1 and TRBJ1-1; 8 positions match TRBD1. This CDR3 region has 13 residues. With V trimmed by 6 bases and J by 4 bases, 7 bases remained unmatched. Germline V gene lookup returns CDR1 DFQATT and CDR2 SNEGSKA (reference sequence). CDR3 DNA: TGCAGTGCAAAATCGACAGGGGCCACTGAAGCTTTCTTT. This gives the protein CSAKSTGATEAFF.

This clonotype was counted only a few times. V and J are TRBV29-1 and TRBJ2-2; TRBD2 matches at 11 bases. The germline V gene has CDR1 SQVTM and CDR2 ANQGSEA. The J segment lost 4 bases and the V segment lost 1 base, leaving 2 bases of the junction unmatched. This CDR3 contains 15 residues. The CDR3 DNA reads TGCAGCGTTGAAGGACTAGCGGGACCCACCGGGGAGCTGTTTTTT. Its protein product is CSVEGLAGPTGELFF.

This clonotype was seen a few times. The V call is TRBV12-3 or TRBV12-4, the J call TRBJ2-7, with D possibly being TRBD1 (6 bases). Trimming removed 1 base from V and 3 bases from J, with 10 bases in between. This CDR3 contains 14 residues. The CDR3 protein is CASSLVYRDYEQYF. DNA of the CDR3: TGTGCCAGCAGTTTAGTTTACAGGGACTACGAGCAGTACTTC.

The CDR3 here is CASSLQGASEQFF. As DNA, the CDR3 is TGTGCCAGCAGTTTACAGGGGGCGAGTGAGCAGTTCTTC. The rearrangement uses TRBV27 and TRBJ2-1, with 8 bases fitting TRBD1. The CDR3 runs to 13 residues. Trimming removed 2 bases from V and 9 bases from J; junction bases left unmatched: 3. Germline CDR1 and CDR2: MNHEY and SMNVEV (reference sequence).

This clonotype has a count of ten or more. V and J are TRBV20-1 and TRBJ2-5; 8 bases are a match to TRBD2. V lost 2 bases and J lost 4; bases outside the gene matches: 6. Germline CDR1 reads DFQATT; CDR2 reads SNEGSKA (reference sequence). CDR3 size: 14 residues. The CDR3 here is CSARIFGLAETQYF. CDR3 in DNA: TGCAGTGCTAGAATCTTTGGACTAGCAGAGACCCAGTACTTC.

CDR3 DNA sequence: TGTGCCAGTAGGGAGGGTGGGAGCAACATTCAGTACTTC. It encodes CASREGGSNIQYF. This chain joins TRBV19 and TRBJ2-4; D is possibly TRBD2 (6 bases). The V gene lost 6 bases and the J gene lost 7 bases, with 13 bases spanning the gap. The CDR3 spans 13 residues. The V gene's germline CDR1 is LNHDA and CDR2 SQIVND (reference sequence).

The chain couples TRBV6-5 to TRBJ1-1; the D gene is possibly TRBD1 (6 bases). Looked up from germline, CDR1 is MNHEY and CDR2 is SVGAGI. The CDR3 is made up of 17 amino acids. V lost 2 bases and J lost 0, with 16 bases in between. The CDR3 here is CASSYKPGQPLNTEAFF. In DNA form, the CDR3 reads TGTGCCAGCAGTTACAAACCGGGACAACCCCTGAACACTGAAGCTTTCTTT.

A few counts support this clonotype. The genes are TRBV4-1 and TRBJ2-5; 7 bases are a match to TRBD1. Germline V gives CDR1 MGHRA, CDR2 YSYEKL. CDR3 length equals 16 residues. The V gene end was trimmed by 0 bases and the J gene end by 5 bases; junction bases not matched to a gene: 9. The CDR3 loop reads CASSQDSTGLGETQYF. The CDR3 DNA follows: TGCGCCAGCAGCCAAGATTCGACAGGGTTGGGGGAGACCCAGTACTTC.

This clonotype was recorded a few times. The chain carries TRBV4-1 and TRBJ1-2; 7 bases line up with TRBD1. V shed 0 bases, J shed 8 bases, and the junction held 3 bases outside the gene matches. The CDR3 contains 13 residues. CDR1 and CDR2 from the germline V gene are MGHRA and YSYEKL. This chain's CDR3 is CASSQEQGDGYTF. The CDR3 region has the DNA TGCGCCAGCAGCCAAGAGCAGGGGGACGGCTACACCTTC.

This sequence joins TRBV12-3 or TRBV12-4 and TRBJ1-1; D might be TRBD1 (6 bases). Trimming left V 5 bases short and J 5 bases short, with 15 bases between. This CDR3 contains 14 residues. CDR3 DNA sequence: TGTGCCAGCAGTCTAGGGGGGGGTGAGACTGAAGCTTTCTTT. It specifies CASSLGGGETEAFF.

DNA for the CDR3: TGCAGCGTTGACCCGCTGGACACAGATACGCAGTATTTT. Encoded protein: CSVDPLDTDTQYF. The rearrangement uses TRBV29-1 and TRBJ2-3; no firm D call. CDR1 is SQVTM and CDR2 is ANQGSEA in the germline V gene. V lost 3 bases and J lost 2, with 9 bases in between. The CDR3 spans 13 residues.

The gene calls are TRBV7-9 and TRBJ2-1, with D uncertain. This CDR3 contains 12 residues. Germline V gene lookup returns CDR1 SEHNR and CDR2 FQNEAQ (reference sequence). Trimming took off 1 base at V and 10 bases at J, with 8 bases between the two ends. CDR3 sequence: CASSLGPREQFF. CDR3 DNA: TGTGCCAGCAGCTTAGGCCCGAGGGAGCAGTTCTTC.

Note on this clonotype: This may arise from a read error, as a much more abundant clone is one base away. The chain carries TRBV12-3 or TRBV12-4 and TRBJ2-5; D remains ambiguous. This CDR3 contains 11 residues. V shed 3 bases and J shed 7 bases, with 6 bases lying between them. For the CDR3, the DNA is TGTGCCAGCAGTTTTTCGGCGACCCAGTACTTC. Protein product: CASSFSATQYF.

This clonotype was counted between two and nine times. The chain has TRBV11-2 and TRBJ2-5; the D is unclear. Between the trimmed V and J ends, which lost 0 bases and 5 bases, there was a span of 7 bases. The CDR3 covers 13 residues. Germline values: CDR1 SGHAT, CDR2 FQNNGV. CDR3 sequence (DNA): TGTGCCAGCAGCTTAGAAGTTGGGGAGACCCAGTACTTC. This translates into CASSLEVGETQYF.

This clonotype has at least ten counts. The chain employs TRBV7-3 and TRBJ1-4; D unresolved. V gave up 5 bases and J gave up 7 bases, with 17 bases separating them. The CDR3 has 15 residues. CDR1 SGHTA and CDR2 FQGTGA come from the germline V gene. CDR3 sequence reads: CASSQNGVPGEKLFF. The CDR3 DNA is TGTGCCAGCAGCCAGAACGGGGTGCCGGGTGAAAAACTGTTTTTT.

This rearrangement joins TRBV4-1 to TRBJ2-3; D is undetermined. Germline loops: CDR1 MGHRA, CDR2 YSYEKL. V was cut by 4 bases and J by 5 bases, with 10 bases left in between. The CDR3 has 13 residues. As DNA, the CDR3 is TGCGCCAGCAGCCCTCCGCTCGAAGATACGCAGTATTTT. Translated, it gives CASSPPLEDTQYF.

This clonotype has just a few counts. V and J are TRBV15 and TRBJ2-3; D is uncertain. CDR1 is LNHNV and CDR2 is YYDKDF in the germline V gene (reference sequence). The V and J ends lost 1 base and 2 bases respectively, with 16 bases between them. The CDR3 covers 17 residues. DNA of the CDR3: TGTGCCACCAGCAGAGTAAGGGCGGAAGCTTACACAGATACGCAGTATTTT. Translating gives CATSRVRAEAYTDTQYF.

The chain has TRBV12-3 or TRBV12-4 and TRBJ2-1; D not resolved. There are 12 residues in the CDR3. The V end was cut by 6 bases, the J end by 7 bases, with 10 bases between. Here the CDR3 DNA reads TGTGCCAGCAGGGGCCTCAGGAATGAGCAGTTCTTC. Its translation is CASRGLRNEQFF.

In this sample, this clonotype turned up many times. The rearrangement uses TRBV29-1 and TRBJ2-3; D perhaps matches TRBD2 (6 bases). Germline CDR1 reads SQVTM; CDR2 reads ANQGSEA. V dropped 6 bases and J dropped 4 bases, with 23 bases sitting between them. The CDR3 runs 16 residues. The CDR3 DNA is TGCAGCGTCACCGGGACTGAGGACCGTGGCGCAGATACGCAGTATTTT. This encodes CSVTGTEDRGADTQYF.

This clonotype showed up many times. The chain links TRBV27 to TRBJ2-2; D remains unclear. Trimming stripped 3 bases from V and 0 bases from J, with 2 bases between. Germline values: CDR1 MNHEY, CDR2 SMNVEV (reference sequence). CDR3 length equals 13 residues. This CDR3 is CASSFPNTGELFF. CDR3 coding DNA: TGTGCCAGCAGTTTCCCGAACACCGGGGAGCTGTTTTTT.

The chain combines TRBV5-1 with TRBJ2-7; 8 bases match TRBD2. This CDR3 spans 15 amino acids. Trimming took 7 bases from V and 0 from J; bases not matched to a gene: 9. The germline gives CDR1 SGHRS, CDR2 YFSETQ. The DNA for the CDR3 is TGCGCCAGCGCCACTAGCGGACCAAGCTCCTACGAGCAGTACTTC. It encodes CASATSGPSSYEQYF.

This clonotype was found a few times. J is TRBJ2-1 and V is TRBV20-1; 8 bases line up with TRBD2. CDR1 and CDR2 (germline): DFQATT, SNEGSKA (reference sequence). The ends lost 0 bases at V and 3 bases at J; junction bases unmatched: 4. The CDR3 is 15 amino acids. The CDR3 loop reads CSARDLREGYNEQFF. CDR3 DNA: TGCAGTGCTAGAGATCTCCGGGAGGGCTACAATGAGCAGTTCTTC.

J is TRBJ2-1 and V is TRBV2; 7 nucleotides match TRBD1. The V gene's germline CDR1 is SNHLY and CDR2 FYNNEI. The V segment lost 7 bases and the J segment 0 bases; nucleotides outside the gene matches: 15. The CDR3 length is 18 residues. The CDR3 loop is CASKEQGPQRTSYNEQFF. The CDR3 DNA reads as TGTGCCAGCAAAGAACAGGGGCCCCAGCGAACCTCCTACAATGAGCAGTTCTTC.

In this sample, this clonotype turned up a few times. CDR3 residues: CATIRTDTQYF. The CDR3 DNA follows: TGTGCCACCATCCGGACAGATACGCAGTATTTT. The V gene is TRBV28, the J gene TRBJ2-3; D is uncertain. Germline V gene data show CDR1 as MDHEN and CDR2 as SYDVKM. The ends were cut back, 10 bases at V and 3 bases at J, with 8 bases in the middle. The CDR3 covers 11 residues.